The source of this TCR beta chain is a study of blood T cell repertoires in COVID-19. Study background: Samples of COVID-19 (acute and convalescent) were obtained from the United States, Italy and Spain. Sources were T cells, B-cell-depleted T cells, or PBMCs; the material itself was cDNA or gDNA.

V gave up 2 bases and J gave up 2 bases; unmatched junction bases: 5. CDR3 size: 15 residues. Germline CDR1 SGHDT, CDR2 YYEEEE. Per the study methods: Nucleated cell counts were estimated from reference gene primer amplification. Sequencing was performed with immunoSEQ multiplex PCR; in TCRdb, only in-frame clones are kept and a portion is missing. V, J and clone size were drawn from that table, and D and trimming were deduced from the DNA. The sample lists about 120,000 clones, 85% to 90% occurring once. The clonotype originates from a man in his 60s with acute or convalescent COVID-19. The chain recombines TRBV5-6 with TRBJ2-3; TRBD1 matches at 7 bases. Input material: peripheral blood. This chain's CDR3 is CASSFGQAVTDTQYF. The CDR3 region has the DNA TGTGCCAGCAGCTTCGGACAGGCCGTCACAGATACGCAGTATTTT.